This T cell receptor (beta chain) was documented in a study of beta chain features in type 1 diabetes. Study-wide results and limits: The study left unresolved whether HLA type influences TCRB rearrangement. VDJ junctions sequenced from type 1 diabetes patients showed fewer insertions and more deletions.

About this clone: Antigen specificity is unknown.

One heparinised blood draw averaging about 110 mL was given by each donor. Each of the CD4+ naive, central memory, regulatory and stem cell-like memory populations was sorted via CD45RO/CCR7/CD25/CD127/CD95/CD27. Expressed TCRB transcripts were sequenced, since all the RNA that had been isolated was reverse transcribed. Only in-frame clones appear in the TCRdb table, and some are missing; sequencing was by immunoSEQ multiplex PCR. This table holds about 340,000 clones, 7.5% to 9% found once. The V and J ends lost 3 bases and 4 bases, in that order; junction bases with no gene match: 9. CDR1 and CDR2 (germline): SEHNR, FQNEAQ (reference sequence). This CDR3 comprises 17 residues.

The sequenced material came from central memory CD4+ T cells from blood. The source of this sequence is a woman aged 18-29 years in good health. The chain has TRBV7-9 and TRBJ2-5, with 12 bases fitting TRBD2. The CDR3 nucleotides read TGTGCCAGCAGCTTTGGACTAGCGGGGCGAGGGTTAGAGACCCAGTACTTC. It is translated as CASSFGLAGRGLETQYF.